The 29 T cell receptor beta chains below come from one sample, sequenced in a study of blood T cell repertoires in COVID-19. Measured with immunoSEQ multiplex PCR; TCRdb has only the in-frame clones, and not every one. The sample has about 300,000 clones, around 88% seen once. The sample taken for sequencing was peripheral blood. Every receptor here comes from a woman in her 30s who had recovered from COVID-19.

A single count supports this clone. The rearrangement joins TRBV15 to TRBJ2-5; tentative D call: TRBD1 (7 bases). The germline V gene has CDR1 LNHNV and CDR2 YYDKDF (reference sequence). This CDR3 contains 17 residues. V lost 6 bases and J lost 3, with 23 bases in between. The CDR3 DNA sequence: TGTGCCACCAGAAGGGGTCGGGCAGGGGGGACCGAAGAGACCCAGTACTTC. Its translation: CATRRGRAGGTEETQYF. The complete variable domain, with remaining parts taken from reference TRBV15 and TRBJ2-5, reads DAMVIQNPRYQVTQFGKPVTLSCSQTLNHNVMYWYQQKSSQAPKLLFHYYDKDFNNEADTPDNFQSRRPNTSFCFLDIRSPGLGDTAMYLCATRRGRAGGTEETQYFGPGTRLLVL.

This clone was counted only a few times. V gene TRBV7-9 combines with J gene TRBJ2-3; 12 bases are shared with TRBD1. Germline loops: CDR1 SEHNR, CDR2 FQNEAQ (reference sequence). The trim removed 4 bases at V and 2 bases at J, leaving 7 bases unmatched. This CDR3 is 17 amino acids long. As DNA, the CDR3 is TGTGCCAGCAGCTCCCGGGACAGGGGGCGCCTCACAGATACGCAGTATTTT. Protein: CASSSRDRGRLTDTQYF.

The rearrangement uses TRBV10-1 and TRBJ1-4; 12 bases fit TRBD1. The V gene's germline CDR1 is WNHNN and CDR2 SYGVQD (reference sequence). V shed 9 bases and J 0 bases; nucleotides not matched to a gene: 20. The CDR3 length is 21 residues. The CDR3 region is CARPRRGGTGGLLATNEKLFF. In DNA form, the CDR3 reads TGCGCCAGACCTCGCCGAGGTGGGACAGGGGGCCTACTTGCAACTAATGAAAAACTGTTTTTT.

The chain combines TRBV24-1 with TRBJ1-5, with 11 bases that match TRBD1. The V gene end was trimmed by 4 bases and the J gene end by 2 bases; junction bases not matched to a gene: 3. The germline V gene encodes CDR1 KGHDR and CDR2 SFDVKD. This CDR3 region has 16 residues. The CDR3 region has the DNA TGTGCCACCAGTGACCCGGGACAGGGGGGCAATCAGCCCCAGCATTTT. Encoded protein: CATSDPGQGGNQPQHF.

The chain links TRBV2 to TRBJ2-1, with no clear D. V dropped 6 bases and J dropped 9 bases, with 12 bases sitting between them. This CDR3 has 12 residues. Germline values: CDR1 SNHLY, CDR2 FYNNEI. The CDR3 DNA sequence: TGTGCCAGCAGGCCTGCGGTCGGTGAGCAGTTCTTC. Translating gives CASRPAVGEQFF.

This sequence joins TRBV11-1 and TRBJ1-1, with D tentatively TRBD1 (5 bases). The CDR3 contains 14 residues. Germline V gene lookup returns CDR1 SGHAT and CDR2 FQDESV (reference sequence). Deletions cut 6 bases from V and 6 bases from J, with 17 bases between. CDR3 bases: TGTGCCAGCAGTATCCCAGGGATTCACGCTGAAGCTTTCTTT. Residues: CASSIPGIHAEAFF.

The chain employs TRBV28 and TRBJ1-1; no clear D gene. Germline CDR1 is MDHEN and CDR2 is SYDVKM. CDR3 length: 12 residues. The V end lost 5 bases, the J end lost 3 bases, and 7 bases lay between the germline ends. The CDR3 nucleotides read TGTGCCAGCAGTGCTCGGGACACTGAAGCTTTCTTT. Its translation is CASSARDTEAFF.

The gene calls are TRBV10-3 and TRBJ2-5, with TRBD1 matching over 11 bases. The CDR3 totals 15 residues. The junction had 7 bases not matched to a gene; V was cut back by 7 bases and J by 3 bases. CDR1 ENHRY and CDR2 SYGVKD come from the germline V gene. CDR3 in DNA: TGTGCCATCAAGGCCGGGACAGGGGGGGAAGAGACCCAGTACTTC. Its translation is CAIKAGTGGEETQYF.

This chain links TRBV4-1 with TRBJ2-1, with 10 bases fitting TRBD2. This CDR3 is built from 18 residues. Germline V gene lookup returns CDR1 MGHRA and CDR2 YSYEKL. The ends lost 0 bases at V and 8 bases at J; junction bases unmatched: 13. CDR3 residues: CASSQDRSGLAGVDEQFF. CDR3 sequence (DNA): TGCGCCAGCAGCCAAGATCGGTCGGGGCTAGCGGGGGTCGATGAGCAGTTCTTC.

This chain's CDR3 is CASSQGRLAGPLGTDTQYF. As DNA, the CDR3 is TGTGCCAGCAGCCAAGGAAGGCTAGCGGGACCGTTAGGCACAGATACGCAGTATTTT. This rearrangement joins TRBV3-1 (or the pseudogene TRBV3-2) to TRBJ2-3, with 9 bases matching TRBD2. The germline V gene has CDR1 LGHDT and CDR2 YNNKEL (reference sequence). The CDR3 sequence is 19 residues long. The junction had 12 bases not matched to a gene; V was cut back by 1 base and J by 1 base.

The CDR3 coding sequence is TGCGCCAGCAGCTCAGCTTTACAGGGATTTGGGAACACTGAAGCTTTCTTT. Amino acid sequence: CASSSALQGFGNTEAFF. The rearrangement links TRBV5-1 to TRBJ1-1; TRBD1 might be the D (6 bases). The V gene's germline CDR1 is SGHRS and CDR2 YFSETQ. V dropped 3 bases and J dropped 1 base, with 19 bases sitting between them. The CDR3 has 17 amino acids.

The DNA for the CDR3 is TGTGCCAGCAGTACCCACAGGGGGCAACTCTACGAGCAGTACTTC. As protein: CASSTHRGQLYEQYF. The chain employs TRBV6-5 and TRBJ2-7; 9 positions match TRBD1. The CDR3 consists of 15 residues. Per the germline V gene, CDR1 is MNHEY and CDR2 is SVGAGI. The V gene end was trimmed by 5 bases and the J gene end by 3 bases; junction bases not matched to a gene: 8.

This rearrangement joins TRBV20-1 to TRBJ2-5; 13 bases align to TRBD2. The V and J ends lost 3 bases and 3 bases, in that order; junction bases with no gene match: 4. This CDR3 is 15 amino acids long. The germline gives CDR1 DFQATT, CDR2 SNEGSKA (reference sequence). In nucleotides, the CDR3 is TGCAGTGCTAGTCGGACTAGCGGGGGAAAAGAGACCCAGTACTTC. It encodes CSASRTSGGKETQYF.

This clone has a count of ten or more. This sequence joins TRBV13 and TRBJ1-1, with D unclear. Germline V lookup: CDR1 PRHDT, CDR2 FYEKMQ (reference sequence). V was clipped by 5 bases and J by 1 base, with 11 bases between them. The CDR3 has 14 amino acids. CDR3 amino acids: CASSGEVRNTEAFF. The CDR3 nucleotides read TGTGCCAGCAGCGGGGAGGTGAGGAACACTGAAGCTTTCTTT.

The chain uses TRBV9 and TRBJ2-3; perhaps TRBD2 as D (5 bases). CDR3 length: 12 residues. V lost 6 bases and J 2 bases, leaving 7 bases between the germline ends. Per germline, CDR1 SGDLS and CDR2 YYNGEE. CDR3 region: CASTRDTDTQYF. The CDR3 bases are TGTGCCAGCACCCGGGACACAGATACGCAGTATTTT. The variable domain in full, with the rest retrieved from reference TRBV9 and TRBJ2-3, is DSGVTQTPKHLITATGQRVTLRCSPRSGDLSVYWYQQSLDQGLQFLIQYYNGEERAKGNILERFSAQQFPDLHSELNLSSLELGDSALYFCASTRDTDTQYFGPGTRLTVL.

The V call is TRBV5-1, the J call TRBJ2-7; 7 bases are a match to TRBD1. Unmatched junction bases numbered 9, after V lost 2 bases and J lost 4 bases. CDR3 size: 15 residues. CDR1 and CDR2 from the germline V gene are SGHRS and YFSETQ. CDR3 sequence: CASSLGGMSNYEQYF. CDR3 nucleotide sequence: TGCGCCAGCAGCTTAGGGGGCATGTCGAATTACGAGCAGTACTTC.

The V call is TRBV5-1, the J call TRBJ2-5; TRBD1 might be the D (5 bases). Per germline, CDR1 SGHRS and CDR2 YFSETQ. Trimming removed 8 bases from V and 4 bases from J, with 12 bases in between. The length of the CDR3 is 12 residues. The CDR3 sequence is CASQDIGETQYF. The CDR3 region has the DNA TGCGCCAGTCAGGACATAGGAGAGACCCAGTACTTC.

The chain couples TRBV2 to TRBJ2-3, with D unresolved. Trimming left V 3 bases short and J 3 bases short, with 10 bases between. Germline V CDR1 and CDR2: SNHLY, FYNNEI. The CDR3 runs 14 residues. The DNA of the CDR3 is TGTGCCAGCAGTGAGACACGCTTGACAGATACGCAGTATTTT. Amino acid sequence: CASSETRLTDTQYF.

The rearrangement uses TRBV11-2 and TRBJ2-5; D unclear. Per the germline V gene, CDR1 is SGHAT and CDR2 is FQNNGV. The germline V and J ends were trimmed by 1 base and 0 bases, with 9 bases remaining between them. There are 15 residues in the CDR3. CDR3 bases: TGTGCCAGCAGCTTAGTTGGCGAGGACCAAGAGACCCAGTACTTC. It translates to CASSLVGEDQETQYF.

The J gene is TRBJ2-5, the V gene TRBV5-5, with TRBD2 identical over 11 bases. Germline V gene sequence: CDR1 SGHKS, CDR2 YYEKEE (reference sequence). V shed 4 bases, J shed 2 bases, and the junction held 4 bases outside the gene matches. CDR3 length: 15 residues. The CDR3 here is CASSTLAGGQETQYF. The CDR3, as DNA: TGTGCCAGCAGCACGCTAGCGGGGGGACAAGAGACCCAGTACTTC.

The J gene is TRBJ1-5, the V gene TRBV19; 7 bases agree with TRBD1. The CDR3 is 16 residues long. Germline-derived CDR1 and CDR2 are LNHDA and SQIVND (reference sequence). The V segment lost 6 bases and the J segment 4 bases; nucleotides outside the gene matches: 12. The CDR3, as DNA: TGTGCCAGTAGGTACCGGGACAGAGAATCGAATCAGCCCCAGCATTTT. Its protein product is CASRYRDRESNQPQHF.

The gene calls are TRBV4-1 and TRBJ1-5, with TRBD1 as a possible D gene (6 bases). This CDR3 comprises 18 residues. Trimming stripped 1 base from V and 4 bases from J, with 20 bases between. Looked up from germline, CDR1 is MGHRA and CDR2 is YSYEKL. The CDR3 DNA reads as TGCGCCAGCAGCCAAGGTGACAGGTCGGCCCGCTGGAATCAGCCCCAGCATTTT. As protein: CASSQGDRSARWNQPQHF.

The chain joins TRBV7-9 to TRBJ2-7; TRBD1 matches 8 bases. This CDR3 region has 12 residues. J was trimmed by 5 bases and V by 4 bases; bases with no gene match: 1. Germline V gene data show CDR1 as SEHNR and CDR2 as FQNEAQ (reference sequence). CDR3 loop: CASSWTGNEQYF. CDR3 coding DNA: TGTGCCAGCAGCTGGACAGGGAACGAGCAGTACTTC.

CDR3 coding DNA: TGCGCCAGCAGCCCGGGACAGGGGGCAGGTAGGCTGTTTTTT. This sequence encodes CASSPGQGAGRLFF. The chain carries TRBV5-1 and TRBJ1-4; 12 positions match TRBD1. The CDR3 extends over 14 amino acids. In germline, CDR1 is SGHRS, CDR2 YFSETQ. V dropped 4 bases and J dropped 14; count of bases not matched to a gene: 9.

The chain is built from TRBV11-2 and TRBJ1-2; D may be TRBD1 (5 bases). CDR3 length: 17 amino acids. V lost 0 bases, J lost 7 bases, and 21 bases lay in between. CDR1 is SGHAT, CDR2 FQNNGV, per germline. Here the CDR3 DNA reads TGTGCCAGCAGCTTAGATCCAGGGAATAGGGTTACCGGTGGCTACACCTTC. This codes for CASSLDPGNRVTGGYTF.

This clone was detected only once. The chain employs TRBV27 and TRBJ1-1, with D possibly matching TRBD1 (5 bases). Germline CDR1 is MNHEY and CDR2 is SMNVEV (reference sequence). This CDR3 is 13 amino acids long. Trimming took off 4 bases at V and 7 bases at J, with 13 bases between the two ends. CDR3 in amino acids: CASSSRTGGEAFF. The CDR3 nucleotides read TGTGCCAGCAGTTCGAGGACCGGGGGTGAAGCTTTCTTT.

The rearrangement joins TRBV5-1 to TRBJ1-1; D is uncertain. Germline V lookup: CDR1 SGHRS, CDR2 YFSETQ. V was pared by 7 bases and J by 1 base, with 17 bases between. The CDR3 spans 15 residues. As DNA, the CDR3 is TGCGCCAGCTCCGGAGAGCCAGCGGGGAACACTGAAGCTTTCTTT. It yields the protein CASSGEPAGNTEAFF.

The J gene is TRBJ2-7, the V gene TRBV5-1; 7 nucleotides agree with TRBD1. The J segment lost 1 base and the V segment lost 4 bases, leaving 8 bases of the junction unmatched. The germline V gene encodes CDR1 SGHRS and CDR2 YFSETQ. CDR3 length: 15 residues. The CDR3 DNA sequence: TGCGCCAGCAGCAGAGGGGACAGCTTTTCCTACGAGCAGTACTTC. Translated: CASSRGDSFSYEQYF.

The genes are TRBV11-3 and TRBJ2-3; 7 positions agree with TRBD1. Trimming at V came to 5 bases and at J to 0 bases, leaving 5 bases not matched to a gene. The CDR3 loop spans 15 amino acids. Germline lookup yields CDR1 SGHNT and CDR2 YENEEA. The CDR3 reads CASSQGGISTDTQYF. In nucleotides, the CDR3 is TGTGCCAGCAGCCAAGGGGGCATAAGCACAGATACGCAGTATTTT.